These 3 T cell receptor beta chains originate from one sample sequenced in a study of T cell responses to AZD1222 COVID-19 vaccine. Sequenced by immunoSEQ multiplex PCR; TCRdb stores in-frame clones only, minus some. The data hold around 110,000 clones, with about 92% observed a single time. Here the sequenced sample was peripheral blood, taken on day 0 of AZD1222 vaccination. These receptors all stem from an adult in good health.

The V gene is TRBV19, the J gene TRBJ1-6; 7 nucleotides align to TRBD1. This CDR3 spans 15 amino acids. CDR1 LNHDA and CDR2 SQIVND come from the germline V gene (reference sequence). V was clipped by 0 bases and J by 9 bases; unmatched bases: 5. CDR3 DNA: TGTGCCAGTAGTATAGATCGGGACAGCGCTTCACCCCTCCACTTT. This gives the protein CASSIDRDSASPLHF.

This chain uses TRBV3-1 (or the pseudogene TRBV3-2) with TRBJ2-5, with unresolved D. There are 14 residues in the CDR3. V was cut by 1 base and J by 3 bases, with 9 bases left in between. The V gene's germline CDR1 is LGHDT and CDR2 YNNKEL (reference sequence). The CDR3, as DNA: TGTGCCAGCAGCCAAGGAGCCGGAGAAGAGACCCAGTACTTC. Its protein is CASSQGAGEETQYF.

This clone was detected a few times. V is TRBV11-2 and J is TRBJ2-7; no reliable D call. The germline V and J ends were trimmed by 1 base and 2 bases, with 0 bases remaining between them. The CDR3 is 11 amino acids. The V gene's germline CDR1 is SGHAT and CDR2 FQNNGV. The CDR3 DNA sequence: TGTGCCAGCAGCTTAGCCTACGAGCAGTACTTC. This gives the protein CASSLAYEQYF.